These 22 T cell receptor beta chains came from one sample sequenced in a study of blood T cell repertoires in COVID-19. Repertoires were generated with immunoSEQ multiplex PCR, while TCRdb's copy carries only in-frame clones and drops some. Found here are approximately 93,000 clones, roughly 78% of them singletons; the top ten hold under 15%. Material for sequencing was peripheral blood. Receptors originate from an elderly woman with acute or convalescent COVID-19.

For the CDR3, the DNA is TGTGCCAGCAGCTTAGCGACGGGGGTGGGCGAAAAACTGTTTTTT. Translated: CASSLATGVGEKLFF. This rearrangement joins TRBV7-9 to TRBJ1-4; D is perhaps TRBD1 (5 bases). The CDR3 is made up of 15 amino acids. Germline V gene lookup returns CDR1 SEHNR and CDR2 FQNEAQ (reference sequence). V dropped 0 bases and J dropped 8 bases, with 13 bases sitting between them. The full variable domain, with the rest looked up from reference TRBV7-9 and TRBJ1-4, is DTGVSQNPRHKITKRGQNVTFRCDPISEHNRLYWYRQTLGQGPEFLTYFQNEAQLEKSRLLSDRFSAERPKGSFSTLEIQRTEQGDSAMYLCASSLATGVGEKLFFGSGTQLSVL.

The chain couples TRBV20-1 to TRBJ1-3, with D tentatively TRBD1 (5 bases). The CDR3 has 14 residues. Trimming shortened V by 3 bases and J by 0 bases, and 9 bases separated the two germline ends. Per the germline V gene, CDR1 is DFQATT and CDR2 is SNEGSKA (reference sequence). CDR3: CSASRRASGNTIYF. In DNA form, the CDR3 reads TGCAGTGCTAGTCGCAGGGCCTCTGGAAACACCATATATTTT.

As DNA, the CDR3 is TGTGCCAGCAAACCGACAGGGAACACCGGGGAGCTGTTTTTT. Amino acid sequence: CASKPTGNTGELFF. This chain joins TRBV11-2 and TRBJ2-2; D is possibly TRBD1 (6 bases). Germline CDR1 SGHAT, CDR2 FQNNGV. Trimming shortened V by 7 bases and J by 1 base, and 10 bases separated the two germline ends. The CDR3 loop spans 14 amino acids.

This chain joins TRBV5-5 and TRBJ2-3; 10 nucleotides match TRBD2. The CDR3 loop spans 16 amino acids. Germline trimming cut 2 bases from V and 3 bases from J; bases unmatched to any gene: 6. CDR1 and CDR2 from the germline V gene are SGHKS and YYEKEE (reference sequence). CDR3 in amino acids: CASSFTSGDLTDTQYF. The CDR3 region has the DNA TGTGCCAGCAGCTTCACTAGCGGGGACTTAACAGATACGCAGTATTTT.

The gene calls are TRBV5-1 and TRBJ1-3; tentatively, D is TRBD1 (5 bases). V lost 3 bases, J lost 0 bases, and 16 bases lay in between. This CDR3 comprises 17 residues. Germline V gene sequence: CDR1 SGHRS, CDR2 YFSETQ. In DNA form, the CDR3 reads TGCGCCAGCAGCTGGACGGGACTCCTTAGCTCTGGAAACACCATATATTTT. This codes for CASSWTGLLSSGNTIYF. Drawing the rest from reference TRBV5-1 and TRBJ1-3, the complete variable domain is KAGVTQTPRYLIKTRGQQVTLSCSPISGHRSVSWYQQTPGQGLQFLFEYFSETQRNKGNFPGRFSGRQFSNSRSEMNVSTLELGDSALYLCASSWTGLLSSGNTIYFGEGSWLTVV.

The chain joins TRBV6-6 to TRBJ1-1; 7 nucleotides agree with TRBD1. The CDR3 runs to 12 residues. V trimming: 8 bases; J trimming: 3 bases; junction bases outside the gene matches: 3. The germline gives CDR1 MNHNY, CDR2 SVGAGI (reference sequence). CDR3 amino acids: CASDRADTEAFF. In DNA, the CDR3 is TGTGCCAGCGACAGGGCGGACACTGAAGCTTTCTTT.

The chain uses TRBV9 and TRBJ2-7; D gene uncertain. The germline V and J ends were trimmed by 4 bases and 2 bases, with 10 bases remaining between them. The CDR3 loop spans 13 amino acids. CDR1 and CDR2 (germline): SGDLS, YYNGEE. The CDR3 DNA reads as TGTGCCAGCAGCCCCGACACCCCCTACGAGCAGTACTTC. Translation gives CASSPDTPYEQYF.

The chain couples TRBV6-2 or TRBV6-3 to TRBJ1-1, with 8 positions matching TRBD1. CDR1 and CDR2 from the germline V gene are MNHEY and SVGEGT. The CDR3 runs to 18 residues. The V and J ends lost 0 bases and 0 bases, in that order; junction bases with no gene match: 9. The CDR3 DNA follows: TGTGCCAGCAGTTACTCGATTTACAGGACAGGGTTGAACACTGAAGCTTTCTTT. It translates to CASSYSIYRTGLNTEAFF.

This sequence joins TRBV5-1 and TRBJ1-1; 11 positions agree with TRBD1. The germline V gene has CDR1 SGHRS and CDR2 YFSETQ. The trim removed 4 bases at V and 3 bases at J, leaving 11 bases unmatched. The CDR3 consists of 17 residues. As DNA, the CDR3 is TGCGCCAGCAGCCCGGACAGGGGGCTTGTGTTGGACACTGAAGCTTTCTTT. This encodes CASSPDRGLVLDTEAFF.

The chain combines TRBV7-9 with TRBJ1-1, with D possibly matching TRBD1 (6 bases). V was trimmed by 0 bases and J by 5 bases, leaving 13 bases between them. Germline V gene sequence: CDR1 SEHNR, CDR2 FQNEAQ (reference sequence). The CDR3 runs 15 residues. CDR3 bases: TGTGCCAGCAGCTTAGCGGGCAGGGGAGAGACTGAAGCTTTCTTT. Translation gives CASSLAGRGETEAFF.

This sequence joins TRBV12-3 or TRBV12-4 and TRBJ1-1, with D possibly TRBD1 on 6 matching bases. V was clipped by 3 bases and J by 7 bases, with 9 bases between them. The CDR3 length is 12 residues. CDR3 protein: CASSFNRVEAFF. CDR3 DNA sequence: TGTGCCAGCAGTTTCAACAGGGTTGAAGCTTTCTTT.

CDR3 sequence: CASSYGQGPLNTEAFF. CDR3 bases: TGTGCCAGCAGTTACGGACAGGGCCCGCTGAACACTGAAGCTTTCTTT. The V and J genes are TRBV6-2 or TRBV6-3 and TRBJ1-1; the match to TRBD1 covers 8 bases. The germline V gene has CDR1 MNHEY and CDR2 SVGEGT. V was pared by 2 bases and J by 0 bases, with 5 bases of the junction left unmatched. CDR3 size: 16 residues.

DNA of the CDR3: TGCAGTGCTAGTGCGGACAGGGTCACGACAGATACGCAGTATTTT. It translates to CSASADRVTTDTQYF. V and J are TRBV20-1 and TRBJ2-3; 8 nucleotides match TRBD1. The V gene's germline CDR1 is DFQATT and CDR2 SNEGSKA (reference sequence). The CDR3 has 15 residues. The V gene end was trimmed by 3 bases and the J gene end by 3 bases; junction bases not matched to a gene: 8.

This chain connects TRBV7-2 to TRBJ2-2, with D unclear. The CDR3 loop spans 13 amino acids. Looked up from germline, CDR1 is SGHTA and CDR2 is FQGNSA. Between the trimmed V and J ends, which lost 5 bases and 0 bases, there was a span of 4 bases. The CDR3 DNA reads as TGTGCCAGCAGCCTATCGAACACCGGGGAGCTGTTTTTT. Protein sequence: CASSLSNTGELFF.

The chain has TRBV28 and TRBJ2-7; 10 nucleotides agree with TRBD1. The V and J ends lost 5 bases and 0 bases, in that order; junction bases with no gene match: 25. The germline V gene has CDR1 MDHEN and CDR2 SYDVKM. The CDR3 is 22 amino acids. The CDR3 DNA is TGTGCCAGCAGTCTAGACCACTTGACAGGGGGCTATAGCCTCCGCAGCTCCTACGAGCAGTACTTC. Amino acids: CASSLDHLTGGYSLRSSYEQYF.

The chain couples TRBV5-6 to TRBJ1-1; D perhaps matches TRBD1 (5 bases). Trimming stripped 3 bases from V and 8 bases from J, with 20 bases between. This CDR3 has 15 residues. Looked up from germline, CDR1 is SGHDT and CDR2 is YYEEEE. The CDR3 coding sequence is TGTGCCAGCAGCTCCGGGACGGGGGATATATTGGAAGCTTTCTTT. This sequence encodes CASSSGTGDILEAFF.

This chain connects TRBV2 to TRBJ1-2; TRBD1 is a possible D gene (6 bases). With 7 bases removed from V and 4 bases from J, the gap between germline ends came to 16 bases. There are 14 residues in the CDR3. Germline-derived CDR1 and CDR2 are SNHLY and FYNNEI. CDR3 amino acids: CASTLTRGSYGYTF. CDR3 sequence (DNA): TGTGCCAGCACCCTAACCAGGGGTTCCTATGGCTACACCTTC. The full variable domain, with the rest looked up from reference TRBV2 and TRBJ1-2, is EPEVTQTPSHQVTQMGQEVILRCVPISNHLYFYWYRQILGQKVEFLVSFYNNEISEKSEIFDDQFSVERPDGSNFTLKIRSTKLEDSAMYFCASTLTRGSYGYTFGSGTRLTVV.

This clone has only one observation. The CDR3 protein is CASRPGGTNYGYTF. The CDR3 coding sequence is TGCGCCAGCCGCCCAGGGGGGACTAACTATGGCTACACCTTC. This chain connects TRBV5-1 to TRBJ1-2; 7 bases map to TRBD1. The V and J ends lost 7 bases and 0 bases, in that order; junction bases with no gene match: 6. Germline CDR1 SGHRS, CDR2 YFSETQ. This CDR3 spans 14 amino acids.

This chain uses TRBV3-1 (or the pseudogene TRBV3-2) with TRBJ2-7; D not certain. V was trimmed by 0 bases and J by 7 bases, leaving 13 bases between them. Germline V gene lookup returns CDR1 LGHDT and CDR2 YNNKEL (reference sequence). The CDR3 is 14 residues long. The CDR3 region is CASSQDKASGEQYF. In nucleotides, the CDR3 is TGTGCCAGCAGCCAAGATAAGGCCTCCGGGGAGCAGTACTTC.

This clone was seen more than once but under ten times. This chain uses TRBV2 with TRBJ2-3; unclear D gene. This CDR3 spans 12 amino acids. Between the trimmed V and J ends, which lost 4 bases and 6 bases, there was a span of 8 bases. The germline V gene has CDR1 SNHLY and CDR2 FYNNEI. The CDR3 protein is CASSASRDTQYF. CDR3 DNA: TGTGCCAGCAGTGCATCTAGGGATACGCAGTATTTT.

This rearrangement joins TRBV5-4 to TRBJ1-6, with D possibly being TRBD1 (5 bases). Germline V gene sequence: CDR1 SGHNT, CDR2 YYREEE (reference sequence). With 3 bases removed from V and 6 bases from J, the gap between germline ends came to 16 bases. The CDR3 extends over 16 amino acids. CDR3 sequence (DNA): TGTGCCAGCAGCTCCACCCGTCAGGGAATTAATTCACCCCTCCACTTT. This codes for CASSSTRQGINSPLHF.

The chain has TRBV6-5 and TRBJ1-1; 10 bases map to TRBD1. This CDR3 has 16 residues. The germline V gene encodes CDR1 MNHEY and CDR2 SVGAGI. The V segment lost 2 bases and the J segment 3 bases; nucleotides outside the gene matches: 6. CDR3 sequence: CASSYGGTGVYTEAFF. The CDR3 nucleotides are TGTGCCAGCAGTTACGGGGGGACAGGGGTTTACACTGAAGCTTTCTTT.